The 11 T cell receptor beta chains presented below share a single source sample, sequenced in a study of sequential checkpoint blockade in melanoma. Sample treatment: randomized to nivolumab then ipilimumab (arm A) or the reverse (arm B). Generated by immunoSEQ multiplex PCR, the TCRdb table keeps only in-frame clones and is missing some. Of over 15,000 clones detected, more than 55% appear once; the ten largest clones hold around 11%. The source material was CD8+ T cells sorted from blood (inferred from file names), sampled from a patient given nivolumab and ipilimumab in sequence. These receptors were obtained from a human donor with melanoma.

CDR3 in amino acids: CASIPGHPNTEAFF. DNA for the CDR3: TGTGCCAGCATCCCAGGACACCCAAACACTGAAGCTTTCTTT. The chain uses TRBV6-5 and TRBJ1-1, with a possible D match to TRBD1 (5 bases). V was trimmed by 7 bases and J by 2 bases, leaving 14 bases between them. CDR1 is MNHEY and CDR2 is SVGAGI in the germline V gene. The CDR3 contains 14 residues.

The rearrangement uses TRBV5-5 and TRBJ2-3; 10 bases fit TRBD2. The CDR3 is 17 amino acids. V trimming: 0 bases; J trimming: 2 bases; junction bases outside the gene matches: 6. Germline-derived CDR1 and CDR2 are SGHKS and YYEKEE (reference sequence). Here the CDR3 reads CASSLELAGTLTDTQYF. CDR3 bases: TGTGCCAGCAGCTTGGAACTAGCGGGGACCCTCACAGATACGCAGTATTTT. Based on the CDR3 plus reference TRBV5-5 and TRBJ2-3, the full variable domain is DAGVTQSPTHLIKTRGQQVTLRCSPISGHKSVSWYQQVLGQGPQFIFQYYEKEERGRGNFPDRFSARQFPNYSSELNVNALLLGDSALYLCASSLELAGTLTDTQYFGPGTRLTVL.

With respect to this clone: At one of its ends the junction is not consistent with the germline gene, which may arise from a read error. The chain is built from TRBV18 and TRBJ1-1; 8 bases align to TRBD1. Germline V gene data show CDR1 as KGHSH and CDR2 as LQKENI. This CDR3 is 15 amino acids long. The CDR3 DNA sequence: TGTGCCACCTCACCATCAGACAGGGGAATAACTGAAGCTTTCTTT. This codes for CATSPSDRGITEAFF.

This sequence joins TRBV11-2 and TRBJ1-2; 9 nucleotides match TRBD1. In germline, CDR1 is SGHAT, CDR2 FQNNGV. This CDR3 comprises 15 residues. V lost 5 bases, J lost 8 bases, and 12 bases stayed unmatched. The chain's CDR3 is CASSPPGQGTGGYTF. The CDR3 DNA is TGTGCCAGCAGCCCCCCGGGACAGGGAACAGGCGGCTACACCTTC.

The chain recombines TRBV4-3 with TRBJ2-6; D is undetermined. Per germline, CDR1 LGHNA and CDR2 YSLEER. Trimming took 4 bases from V and 2 from J, leaving 6 bases between them. CDR3 length: 14 residues. The CDR3 region is CASSLSPGANVLTF. CDR3 sequence (DNA): TGCGCCAGCAGCCTAAGCCCTGGGGCCAACGTCCTGACTTTC.

This clone is judged medium-sized. This sequence joins TRBV27 and TRBJ2-1; D unclear. CDR3 size: 15 residues. Germline V gives CDR1 MNHEY, CDR2 SMNVEV (reference sequence). Trimming took 5 bases from V and 0 from J, leaving 11 bases between them. The CDR3 coding sequence is TGTGCCAGCAGTCCGTACGTGAGCTCCTACAATGAGCAGTTCTTC. Translation gives CASSPYVSSYNEQFF.

The chain links TRBV9 to TRBJ2-7; 10 nucleotides agree with TRBD1. CDR3 length: 17 residues. The V gene's germline CDR1 is SGDLS and CDR2 YYNGEE. With V trimmed by 4 bases and J by 7 bases, 17 bases remained unmatched. This CDR3 is CASSPRTGGTRSGEQYF. In DNA form, the CDR3 reads TGTGCCAGCAGCCCGAGGACAGGGGGAACTAGATCCGGGGAGCAGTACTTC.

The V gene is TRBV27, the J gene TRBJ1-1, with 9 bases identical to TRBD1. Germline V gives CDR1 MNHEY, CDR2 SMNVEV (reference sequence). CDR3 size: 13 residues. J gave up 6 bases and V 6 bases, and 5 bases lay outside the gene matches. The CDR3 nucleotides are TGTGCCAGCAGGAGCGGGACAGGGCCTGAAGCTTTCTTT. This codes for CASRSGTGPEAFF.

This clone was observed a single time. This chain links TRBV7-2 with TRBJ2-7; 11 bases match TRBD2. Germline V gene sequence: CDR1 SGHTA, CDR2 FQGNSA. Trimming at V came to 3 bases and at J to 0 bases, leaving 4 bases not matched to a gene. The CDR3 runs 16 residues. The CDR3 sequence is CASSFISGGASYEQYF. The CDR3 nucleotides read TGTGCCAGCAGCTTCATTAGCGGGGGGGCCTCCTACGAGCAGTACTTC.

This clone is medium-sized in the sample. V is TRBV4-3 and J is TRBJ1-1; TRBD1 agrees at 7 bases. J lost 4 bases, V lost 3 bases, and 5 bases had no gene match. CDR1 LGHNA and CDR2 YSLEER come from the germline V gene. CDR3 size: 14 residues. The CDR3 reads CASSHLTGFTEAFF. DNA for the CDR3: TGCGCCAGCAGCCACCTGACAGGGTTCACTGAAGCTTTCTTT.

This clone is deemed medium-sized. The sample holds other DNA sequences that translate to the same CDR3. The gene calls are TRBV4-3 and TRBJ1-5; a weak D match, TRBD1 (5 bases). V lost 0 bases to trimming and J lost 1 base, with 7 bases between them. Germline V gene data show CDR1 as LGHNA and CDR2 as YSLEER. The CDR3 loop spans 15 amino acids. CDR3 sequence reads: CASSQERGSNQPQHF. The CDR3, as DNA: TGCGCCAGCAGCCAAGAAAGGGGCAGCAATCAGCCCCAGCATTTT.